Each of the 14 T cell receptor beta chains below was sequenced from the same sample in a study of T-cell memory formation after mild COVID-19. One entry per CDR3 protein results from TCRdb running MiXCR on the 5' RACE reads. The table shows roughly 310,000 distinct CDR3 sequences, with 15% to 20% occurring only once. The sample consisted of PBMCs or a T cell subset sorted from them (not recorded which). The receptors come from a man between 18 and 35 years old who had mild COVID-19 (a few samples of this study predate the infection). Cell type and time point are not known.

This clonotype was observed a few times. V and J are TRBV20-1 and TRBJ2-7, with TRBD2 identical over 8 bases. The length of the CDR3 is 15 residues. Trimming took 6 bases from V and 4 from J; bases not matched to a gene: 14. Per the germline V gene, CDR1 is DFQATT and CDR2 is SNEGSKA (reference sequence). CDR3 loop: CSAGAHSGGAYEQYV. DNA for the CDR3: TGCAGTGCCGGGGCCCATTCCGGGGGGGCTTACGAGCAGTACGTC.

The J gene is TRBJ2-3, the V gene TRBV7-2; 9 bases are a match to TRBD2. The V gene's germline CDR1 is SGHTA and CDR2 FQGNSA. The CDR3 extends over 14 amino acids. Trimming at V came to 5 bases and at J to 4 bases, leaving 4 bases not matched to a gene. The CDR3 sequence: CASSTGTSSDTQYF. CDR3 DNA: TGTGCCAGCAGCACAGGGACTAGCTCAGATACGCAGTATTTT.

This rearrangement joins TRBV6-2 or TRBV6-3 to TRBJ2-2; D is unresolved. CDR1 MNHEY and CDR2 SVGEGT come from the germline V gene. V lost 2 bases and J lost 11, with 9 bases in between. This CDR3 has 12 amino acids. CDR3 loop: CASSYRAVELFF. The CDR3 region has the DNA TGTGCCAGCAGTTACCGGGCAGTCGAGCTGTTTTTT.

This clonotype was counted a single time. V usage is TRBV5-1 and J usage is TRBJ2-3; D could derive from TRBD1 or TRBD2 (6 bases each). V was pared by 2 bases and J by 4 bases, with 14 bases between. This CDR3 is 15 amino acids long. Looked up from germline, CDR1 is SGHRS and CDR2 is YFSETQ. In nucleotides, the CDR3 is TGCGCCAGCAGCTTTCGGGGGCAGGGTTCAGATACGCAGTATTTT. Residues: CASSFRGQGSDTQYF.

This clonotype was counted between two and nine times. The chain joins TRBV6-2 or TRBV6-3 to TRBJ1-1; 9 nucleotides line up with TRBD1. With V trimmed by 3 bases and J by 10 bases, 6 bases remained unmatched. Germline V CDR1 and CDR2: MNHEY, SVGEGT. The CDR3 has 13 residues. The CDR3 nucleotides are TGTGCCAGCAGTTATACCGACAGGGGGGTAGCTTTCTTT. This sequence encodes CASSYTDRGVAFF.

The rearrangement joins TRBV6-5 to TRBJ1-2; D gene unclear. The CDR3 covers 14 residues. The V end lost 6 bases, the J end lost 5 bases, and 16 bases lay between the germline ends. CDR1 and CDR2 (germline): MNHEY, SVGAGI. CDR3 nucleotides: TGTGCCAGCAGCCTATCAAATTTCGCTTATGGCTACACCTTC. This codes for CASSLSNFAYGYTF.

This clonotype was detected only a few times. This chain links TRBV9 with TRBJ1-2; 9 nucleotides line up with TRBD1. The germline V gene encodes CDR1 SGDLS and CDR2 YYNGEE. The CDR3 sequence is 14 residues long. The junction had 8 bases not matched to a gene; V was cut back by 4 bases and J by 7 bases. The DNA for the CDR3 is TGTGCCAGCAGCAAAGATACAGGGGGCGCTGGCTACACCTTC. Residues: CASSKDTGGAGYTF.

This clonotype was picked up a small number of times. This rearrangement joins TRBV7-2 to TRBJ2-3, with 14 bases that match TRBD2. The CDR3 sequence is 15 residues long. With V trimmed by 3 bases and J by 10 bases, 6 bases remained unmatched. Per germline, CDR1 SGHTA and CDR2 FQGNSA. CDR3 sequence (DNA): TGTGCCAGCAGCTTGGGACTAGCGGGGGTACTTCCGCAGTATTTT. Translating gives CASSLGLAGVLPQYF. The whole variable domain, filled in from reference TRBV7-2 and TRBJ2-3, reads GAGVSQSPSNKVTEKGKDVELRCDPISGHTALYWYRQSLGQGLEFLIYFQGNSAPDKSGLPSDRFSAERTGGSVSTLTIQRTQQEDSAVYLCASSLGLAGVLPQYFGPGTRLTVL.

This clonotype was seen more than once but under ten times. The rearrangement uses TRBV19 and TRBJ2-7; the D is unclear. The germline V and J ends were trimmed by 7 bases and 0 bases, with 7 bases remaining between them. The CDR3 length is 12 residues. The germline V gene encodes CDR1 LNHDA and CDR2 SQIVND (reference sequence). DNA of the CDR3: TGTGCCAGTATTTCGCCCTCCTACGAGCAGTACTTC. The encoded protein is CASISPSYEQYF.

This clonotype has ten or more counts. This chain joins TRBV7-2 and TRBJ2-5, with TRBD2 identical over 9 bases. In germline, CDR1 is SGHTA, CDR2 FQGNSA. The V segment lost 3 bases and the J segment 0 bases; nucleotides outside the gene matches: 2. The CDR3 contains 15 residues. The CDR3 loop is CASSFLAGNQETQYF. The CDR3 DNA follows: TGTGCCAGCAGCTTCCTAGCGGGGAACCAAGAGACCCAGTACTTC.

V and J are TRBV7-2 and TRBJ2-3, with 8 positions matching TRBD2. The germline gives CDR1 SGHTA, CDR2 FQGNSA. J was trimmed by 3 bases and V by 2 bases; bases with no gene match: 4. CDR3 size: 15 residues. In nucleotides, the CDR3 is TGTGCCAGCAGCTTAAGCGGGGGATTTACAGATACGCAGTATTTT. This sequence encodes CASSLSGGFTDTQYF.

V usage is TRBV4-1 and J usage is TRBJ2-1; D remains unclear. The germline V and J ends were trimmed by 2 bases and 8 bases, with 16 bases remaining between them. The CDR3 extends over 15 amino acids. From germline, CDR1 is MGHRA and CDR2 YSYEKL. CDR3: CASSQFDGVTDEQFF. DNA of the CDR3: TGCGCCAGCAGCCAATTCGACGGCGTTACTGATGAGCAGTTCTTC.

The chain recombines TRBV4-2 with TRBJ1-1, with no clear D. With 6 bases removed from V and 1 base from J, the gap between germline ends came to 12 bases. Per the germline V gene, CDR1 is LGHNA and CDR2 is YNFKEQ. The CDR3 runs to 14 residues. Here the CDR3 DNA reads TGTGCCAGCAGTCTCCCGCCGCCGAACACTGAAGCTTTCTTT. Residues: CASSLPPPNTEAFF.

This clonotype was seen at least ten times. CDR3 residues: CASTSGQGRYEQYF. The DNA for the CDR3 is TGTGCCAGCACCTCTGGACAGGGGCGGTACGAGCAGTACTTC. The chain uses TRBV12-3 or TRBV12-4 and TRBJ2-7; 9 bases fit TRBD1. V lost 7 bases, J lost 4 bases, and 8 bases stayed unmatched. There are 14 residues in the CDR3.